Listed here are 3 T cell receptor beta chains from one sample, sequenced in a study of chemoradiotherapy in HPV16-positive cancers. The assay was immunoSEQ multiplex PCR, and TCRdb's table has in-frame clones only and misses some. Among 2,500 to 3,500 clones listed, approximately 90% were seen once. The source was tumor tissue, collected from a patient who underwent chemoradiotherapy. The receptors here all came from a human donor with HPV-associated anogenital cancer.

The chain uses TRBV30 and TRBJ2-1, with D possibly TRBD2 on 6 matching bases. Germline assignment: CDR1 GTSNPN and CDR2 SVGIG (reference sequence). V was cut by 2 bases and J by 9 bases, with 14 bases left in between. CDR3 size: 13 residues. The CDR3 bases are TGTGCCTGGAGTCGTGGGGGGTATCCTGAGCAGTTCTTC. It is translated as CAWSRGGYPEQFF. The full variable domain, in which reference TRBV30 and TRBJ2-1 provide the parts outside the CDR3, is SQTIHQWPATLVQPVGSPLSLECTVEGTSNPNLYWYRQAAGRGLQLLFYSVGIGQISSEVPQNLSASRPQDRQFILSSKKLLLSDSGFYLCAWSRGGYPEQFFGPGTRLTVL.

The chain couples TRBV4-3 to TRBJ1-2; possibly TRBD1 for D (5 bases). V lost 1 base, J lost 4 bases, and 13 bases lay in between. Germline CDR1 LGHNA, CDR2 YSLEER. The CDR3 is 15 residues long. In nucleotides, the CDR3 is TGCGCCAGCAGCCAAGCCCGCGGGGGAACCTATGGCTACACCTTC. Translation gives CASSQARGGTYGYTF.

The chain carries TRBV4-2 and TRBJ1-2, with 7 bases lining up with TRBD1. The J segment lost 8 bases and the V segment lost 4 bases, leaving 4 bases of the junction unmatched. The V gene's germline CDR1 is LGHNA and CDR2 YNFKEQ. The length of the CDR3 is 12 residues. The CDR3 nucleotides are TGTGCCAGCAGCCCCCGACAGGGAGGCTACACCTTC. Protein product: CASSPRQGGYTF.